The clone carrying this T cell receptor beta chain appeared a few times. This record comes from a study of beta chain features in type 1 diabetes. This CDR3 comprises 12 residues. The germline gives CDR1 SGHVS, CDR2 FQNEAQ. The V end was cut by 0 bases, the J end by 4 bases, with 1 base between. The isolated RNA, all of it, was reverse transcribed, so expressed TCRB transcripts were what got sequenced. This table comes from immunoSEQ multiplex PCR, and its TCRdb copy is limited to in-frame clones, with some not included. The sample includes around 280,000 clones, approximately 8.1% of them seen just once. CD45RO/CCR7/CD25/CD127/CD95/CD27 sorting isolated CD4+ naive, central memory, regulatory and stem cell-like memory cells. Sort purity for all populations was recorded as exceeding 98%.

This rearrangement joins TRBV7-8 to TRBJ1-5, with D unclear. This receptor was identified in a woman younger than 35 in good health. Input material: central memory CD4+ T cells from blood. Here the CDR3 DNA reads TGTGCCAGCAGCTTAGCAAATCAGCCCCAGCATTTT. Amino acid sequence: CASSLANQPQHF.